This T cell receptor beta chain stems from a study of cytomegalovirus exposure and HLA in healthy donors. Findings and limits, study-wide: Rarity marked most TCR sequences, yet some public TCRs occurred in many donors. Within the approximately 130 validation repertoires, first-cohort TCR clusters tended to co-occur, according to a later analysis. Associated with cytomegalovirus, according to the listing, were some 180 TCR beta chains.

Assay used: immunoSEQ multiplex PCR; TCRdb lists only in-frame clones, some missing. The data show about 360,000 clones, 75% to 90% seen once. About this clone: The antigen remains undetermined.

Germline-derived CDR1 and CDR2 are SNHLY and FYNNEI. The J segment lost 3 bases and the V segment lost 0 bases, leaving 4 bases of the junction unmatched. The CDR3 loop spans 16 amino acids. V gene TRBV2 combines with J gene TRBJ2-1, with TRBD2 matching 8 bases. This sequence was found in a woman aged 18 to 35 in good health and CMV-seronegative. Sequencing was performed on PBMCs. The CDR3 sequence: CASSEAQRGNYNEQFF. DNA for the CDR3: TGTGCCAGCAGTGAAGCTCAGCGGGGGAACTACAATGAGCAGTTCTTC. Drawing the rest from reference TRBV2 and TRBJ2-1, the complete variable domain is EPEVTQTPSHQVTQMGQEVILRCVPISNHLYFYWYRQILGQKVEFLVSFYNNEISEKSEIFDDQFSVERPDGSNFTLKIRSTKLEDSAMYFCASSEAQRGNYNEQFFGPGTRLTVL.